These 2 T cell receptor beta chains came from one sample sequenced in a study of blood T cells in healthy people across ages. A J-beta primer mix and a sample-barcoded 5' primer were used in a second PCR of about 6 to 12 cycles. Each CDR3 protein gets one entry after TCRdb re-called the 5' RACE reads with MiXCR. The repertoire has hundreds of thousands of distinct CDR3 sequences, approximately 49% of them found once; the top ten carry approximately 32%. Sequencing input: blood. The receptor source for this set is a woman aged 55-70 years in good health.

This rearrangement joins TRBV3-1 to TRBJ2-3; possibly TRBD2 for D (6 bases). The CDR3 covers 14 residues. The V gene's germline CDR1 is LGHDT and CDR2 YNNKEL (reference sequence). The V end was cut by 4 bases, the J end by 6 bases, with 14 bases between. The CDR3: CASSRDFAGDTQYF. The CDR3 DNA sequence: TGTGCCAGCAGCCGGGACTTCGCTGGGGATACGCAGTATTTT.

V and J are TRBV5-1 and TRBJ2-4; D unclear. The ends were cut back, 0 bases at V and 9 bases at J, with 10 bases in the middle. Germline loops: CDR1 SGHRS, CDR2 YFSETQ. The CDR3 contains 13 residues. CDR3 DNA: TGCGCCAGCAGCTTGGTTGGACCTGCCATTCAGTACTTC. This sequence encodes CASSLVGPAIQYF.